This section outlines one T cell receptor beta chain sequence together with its context. The target antigen is unknown. Thyroid ultrasound, orbital computed tomography, clinical symptoms, and serum thyroxine and TRAb underpinned diagnoses. Amplification yielded TCR beta CDR3 regions, with RNA transcripts as the source. When the TCR CDR3 underwent first-round RT-PCR, the HTBI primer set was used. TCRdb reprocessed the multiplex PCR reads via MiXCR and lists one record per CDR3 protein. The sample has about 350,000 distinct CDR3 sequences, about a sixth seen once; the top ten hold 15% to 19%. These data come from a study of T cells in Graves' hyperthyroidism and ophthalmopathy. Notes on the study in general: Ophthalmopathy got predicted by the model a median about 6.5 months before its onset.

The germline V gene has CDR1 LGHNA and CDR2 YNFKEQ. The CDR3 sequence is 13 residues long. Trimming pared 4 bases from V and 7 bases from J, leaving 11 bases between. This sequence was found in a woman aged 40 to 50 with Graves' ophthalmopathy. The V and J genes are TRBV4-2 and TRBJ1-5; no firm D call. The sample was blood. The CDR3 coding sequence is TGTGCCAGCAGCCTAGTGGTCGGCCAGCCCCAGCATTTT. It translates to CASSLVVGQPQHF.